Shown below are 9 T cell receptor beta chains from a single sample sequenced in a study of cytomegalovirus exposure and HLA in healthy donors. 13 Jbeta primers and 60 Vbeta primers were used for the PCR. The repertoire was sequenced with immunoSEQ multiplex PCR; TCRdb's copy has only in-frame clones and lacks some. The sample records about 260,000 clones, 84% being singletons. The sequencing sample was made of PBMCs. The origin of the receptors is a woman aged 40 to 49 in good health and CMV-seropositive.

The chain links TRBV6-4 to TRBJ2-3; 9 nucleotides align to TRBD1. CDR1 is MRHNA and CDR2 is SNTAGT in the germline V gene. V lost 3 bases and J lost 3; bases outside the gene matches: 4. The CDR3 runs to 15 residues. CDR3 coding DNA: TGTGCCAGCAGTGAACACGGACAGGGGACAGATACGCAGTATTTT. Its protein is CASSEHGQGTDTQYF.

V usage is TRBV7-2 and J usage is TRBJ2-7, with 9 bases lining up with TRBD1. This CDR3 spans 15 amino acids. The V and J ends lost 4 bases and 6 bases, in that order; junction bases with no gene match: 10. Germline values: CDR1 SGHTA, CDR2 FQGNSA. Here the CDR3 DNA reads TGTGCCAGCAGCTCAACAGGGGGCCACCTCACCGAGCAGTACTTC. Amino acids: CASSSTGGHLTEQYF.

This chain joins TRBV25-1 and TRBJ2-3; 9 bases align to TRBD1. This CDR3 has 15 residues. The germline gives CDR1 MGHDK, CDR2 SYGVNS. J was trimmed by 1 base and V by 6 bases; bases with no gene match: 5. CDR3 amino acids: CASRPQGAGTDTQYF. For the CDR3, the DNA is TGTGCCAGCAGACCACAGGGGGCTGGCACAGATACGCAGTATTTT.

This chain uses TRBV18 with TRBJ1-1; 7 positions match TRBD1. The V and J ends lost 0 bases and 5 bases, in that order; junction bases with no gene match: 6. CDR1 is KGHSH, CDR2 LQKENI, per germline. This CDR3 region has 15 residues. CDR3 in amino acids: CASSPPQGVGTEAFF. The CDR3 DNA is TGTGCCAGCTCACCACCCCAGGGGGTGGGGACTGAAGCTTTCTTT.

The chain uses TRBV30 and TRBJ2-7, with 12 bases lining up with TRBD1. Trimming at V came to 4 bases and at J to 4 bases, leaving 8 bases not matched to a gene. The germline gives CDR1 GTSNPN, CDR2 SVGIG (reference sequence). This CDR3 comprises 15 residues. CDR3 protein: CAWTAGTGGLYEQYF. The CDR3 coding sequence is TGTGCCTGGACCGCCGGGACAGGGGGCTTGTACGAGCAGTACTTC.

This chain uses TRBV7-9 with TRBJ1-1; 7 positions agree with TRBD1. The trim removed 5 bases at V and 6 bases at J, leaving 12 bases unmatched. In germline, CDR1 is SEHNR, CDR2 FQNEAQ (reference sequence). The CDR3 runs to 15 residues. CDR3 bases: TGTGCCAGCAGCGACCCCCGACAGGGTGGTGCTGAAGCTTTCTTT. Protein product: CASSDPRQGGAEAFF.

The genes are TRBV2 and TRBJ2-5; possible D gene TRBD2, 6 bases. Germline V gene sequence: CDR1 SNHLY, CDR2 FYNNEI. This CDR3 comprises 15 residues. Deletions cut 2 bases from V and 2 bases from J, with 12 bases between. CDR3 protein: CASSERTTLQETQYF. CDR3 nucleotide sequence: TGTGCCAGCAGTGAAAGGACTACCCTACAAGAGACCCAGTACTTC.

As for this clone: Germline is not matched at one junction end, which may reflect a read error. The chain couples TRBV5-1 to TRBJ2-1; D not resolved. CDR1 and CDR2 (germline): SGHRS, YFSETQ. The CDR3 covers 12 residues. CDR3 protein: CASSLVNNGQFF. In DNA, the CDR3 is TGCGCCAGCAGCTTGGTGAACAATGGGCAGTTCTTC.

This CDR3 is CASSQDWRGSYGYTF. The CDR3 DNA is TGCGCCAGCAGCCAAGACTGGAGAGGGTCTTACGGCTACACCTTC. The chain recombines TRBV4-3 with TRBJ1-2; no firm D call. Germline CDR1 reads LGHNA; CDR2 reads YSLEER. This CDR3 is built from 15 residues. The V end lost 0 bases, the J end lost 8 bases, and 16 bases lay between the germline ends.